These 29 T cell receptor beta chains were all obtained from the same sample, sequenced in a study of cytomegalovirus exposure and HLA in healthy donors. 60 Vbeta and 13 Jbeta primers were used in PCR. Clones were read by immunoSEQ multiplex PCR, and TCRdb kept only the in-frame ones, dropping some. The table lists under 150,000 clones, approximately 80% of them singletons, with roughly 6.2% in the top ten. The sample was PBMCs. The receptor source for this set is a woman aged 40 to 50 in good health and CMV-seropositive.

This clone was observed a handful of times. The chain is built from TRBV10-3 and TRBJ2-3, with 10 positions matching TRBD2. Germline CDR1 is ENHRY and CDR2 is SYGVKD. The V gene end was trimmed by 6 bases and the J gene end by 2 bases; junction bases not matched to a gene: 5. This CDR3 spans 15 amino acids. CDR3 sequence: CAISSGTSDTDTQYF. In nucleotides, the CDR3 is TGTGCCATCAGCTCCGGGACTAGCGACACAGATACGCAGTATTTT.

The chain combines TRBV7-6 with TRBJ2-7, with 9 bases identical to TRBD2. CDR1 and CDR2 (germline): SGHVS, FNYEAQ. The CDR3 loop spans 14 amino acids. Trimming removed 5 bases from V and 6 bases from J; junction bases left unmatched: 8. DNA for the CDR3: TGTGCCAGCAGCCCTGGGGCTAGCGGGACCGAGCAGTACTTC. Amino acids: CASSPGASGTEQYF. The full variable domain, completed using reference TRBV7-6 and TRBJ2-7, is GAGVSQSPRYKVTKRGQDVALRCDPISGHVSLYWYRQALGQGPEFLTYFNYEAQQDKSGLPNDRFSAERPEGSISTLTIQRTEQRDSAMYRCASSPGASGTEQYFGPGTRLTVT.

The chain carries TRBV15 and TRBJ1-5; 11 bases line up with TRBD1. CDR3 length: 17 amino acids. Per the germline V gene, CDR1 is LNHNV and CDR2 is YYDKDF (reference sequence). The trim removed 5 bases at V and 1 base at J, leaving 7 bases unmatched. CDR3 DNA: TGTGCCACCAGCCGGGGACAGGGGGTTGGCAGCAATCAGCCCCAGCATTTT. It codes for CATSRGQGVGSNQPQHF.

The gene calls are TRBV5-4 and TRBJ2-7; D perhaps matches TRBD2 (6 bases). CDR3 length: 17 amino acids. Trimming cost V 3 bases and J 0 bases, with 19 bases left between them. Germline CDR1 is SGHNT and CDR2 is YYREEE (reference sequence). CDR3 protein: CASSYGGRGSSSYEQYF. The DNA for the CDR3 is TGTGCCAGCAGCTACGGCGGCCGGGGGTCTAGCTCCTACGAGCAGTACTTC.

The chain combines TRBV5-4 with TRBJ1-2; TRBD1 matches 8 bases. The junction had 4 bases not matched to a gene; V was cut back by 3 bases and J by 3 bases. The germline V gene has CDR1 SGHNT and CDR2 YYREEE (reference sequence). This CDR3 comprises 14 residues. CDR3 amino acids: CASSSQGADYGYTF. CDR3 coding DNA: TGTGCCAGCAGCTCCCAGGGGGCGGACTATGGCTACACCTTC.

The genes are TRBV25-1 and TRBJ2-5; the match to TRBD2 covers 13 bases. Germline V gene sequence: CDR1 MGHDK, CDR2 SYGVNS. This CDR3 has 16 residues. The V and J ends lost 5 bases and 5 bases, in that order; junction bases with no gene match: 8. CDR3 region: CASSLLGTSGKETQYF. The CDR3 region has the DNA TGTGCCAGCAGTTTACTGGGGACTAGCGGGAAGGAGACCCAGTACTTC.

This clone has a handful of counts. This chain links TRBV7-8 with TRBJ2-3; possibly TRBD2 for D (6 bases). This CDR3 is 17 amino acids long. Germline V lookup: CDR1 SGHVS, CDR2 FQNEAQ. The germline V and J ends were trimmed by 3 bases and 0 bases, with 16 bases remaining between them. This CDR3 is CASSFLPGEPSTDTQYF. The CDR3 nucleotides read TGTGCCAGCAGCTTTCTCCCGGGAGAACCTAGCACAGATACGCAGTATTTT.

The chain links TRBV5-5 to TRBJ1-6, with D uncertain. Trimming took off 0 bases at V and 3 bases at J, with 4 bases between the two ends. CDR3 length: 14 amino acids. Germline V gene data show CDR1 as SGHKS and CDR2 as YYEKEE (reference sequence). The CDR3 bases are TGTGCCAGCAGCTTGGCGGTCTATAATTCACCCCTCCACTTT. It is translated as CASSLAVYNSPLHF.

The chain uses TRBV28 and TRBJ1-2, with D possibly being TRBD1 (6 bases). The V gene lost 6 bases and the J gene lost 1 base, with 9 bases spanning the gap. CDR1 is MDHEN and CDR2 is SYDVKM in the germline V gene. The CDR3 has 13 residues. The DNA for the CDR3 is TGTGCCAGCAGAACAGGGCTTAACTATGGCTACACCTTC. This codes for CASRTGLNYGYTF.

The rearrangement links TRBV7-9 to TRBJ1-2, with D perhaps TRBD1 (6 bases). Germline-derived CDR1 and CDR2 are SEHNR and FQNEAQ (reference sequence). Trimming took off 8 bases at V and 3 bases at J, with 13 bases between the two ends. The CDR3 runs to 13 residues. The CDR3 protein is CASVAGGDYGYTF. CDR3 DNA sequence: TGTGCCAGCGTCGCGGGGGGCGACTATGGCTACACCTTC.

Worth noting for this clone: Compared with germline, one end of the junction differs, possibly owing to a read error. The rearrangement links TRBV7-9 to TRBJ2-1; D perhaps matches TRBD2 (5 bases). CDR3 size: 15 residues. Germline-derived CDR1 and CDR2 are SEHNR and FQNEAQ (reference sequence). The DNA for the CDR3 is TGTTCCAGCAGCTCGGACTTTCCCGCCTACAATGAGCAGTTCTTC. This encodes CSSSSDFPAYNEQFF.

V and J are TRBV7-2 and TRBJ2-1; D may be TRBD1 (6 bases). CDR3 length: 15 amino acids. Germline CDR1 SGHTA, CDR2 FQGNSA. Between the trimmed V and J ends, which lost 6 bases and 4 bases, there was a span of 16 bases. DNA of the CDR3: TGTGCCAGCAGAATACAGGGTGGAAGGTACAATGAGCAGTTCTTC. Translation gives CASRIQGGRYNEQFF.

On this clone itself: One end of the junction varies from germline; a read error may be responsible. The rearrangement links TRBV9 to TRBJ2-5; 7 bases are shared with TRBD2. This CDR3 contains 15 residues. Germline-derived CDR1 and CDR2 are SGDLS and YYNGEE. CDR3 in amino acids: CASSVDNRAGEIQYF. The DNA of the CDR3 is TGTGCCAGCAGCGTAGACAACCGTGCGGGGGAGATCCAGTACTTC. Supplemented by reference TRBV9 and TRBJ2-5, the full variable domain reads DSGVTQTPKHLITATGQRVTLRCSPRSGDLSVYWYQQSLDQGLQFLIQYYNGEERAKGNILERFSAQQFPDLHSELNLSSLELGDSALYFCASSVDNRAGEIQYFGPGTRLLVL.

This clone was counted only a few times. The chain uses TRBV11-1 and TRBJ2-4; TRBD2 is a possible D gene (6 bases). The CDR3 spans 12 residues. V dropped 5 bases and J dropped 8 bases, with 10 bases sitting between them. Per germline, CDR1 SGHAT and CDR2 FQDESV (reference sequence). CDR3 in amino acids: CASSAGSDIQYF. In DNA form, the CDR3 reads TGTGCCAGCAGCGCGGGGTCGGACATTCAGTACTTC.

The chain employs TRBV5-1 and TRBJ1-1; D may be TRBD1 (5 bases). Germline lookup yields CDR1 SGHRS and CDR2 YFSETQ. This CDR3 is built from 16 residues. Trimming removed 2 bases at V and 0 bases at J, with 14 bases between. The CDR3 DNA follows: TGCGCCAGCAGCTTAACGCCGGCAGGGCTGAACACTGAAGCTTTCTTT. The encoded protein is CASSLTPAGLNTEAFF.

The J gene is TRBJ2-7, the V gene TRBV7-8; 9 bases match TRBD2. The J segment lost 4 bases and the V segment lost 5 bases, leaving 9 bases of the junction unmatched. Germline loops: CDR1 SGHVS, CDR2 FQNEAQ. CDR3 length: 15 amino acids. DNA for the CDR3: TGTGCCAGCAGCGCGATGGGACTAGCTGATTACGAGCAGTACTTC. This codes for CASSAMGLADYEQYF.

The chain employs TRBV7-2 and TRBJ2-1, with TRBD1 identical over 9 bases. Germline trimming cut 5 bases from V and 4 bases from J; bases unmatched to any gene: 6. Germline CDR1 is SGHTA and CDR2 is FQGNSA. This CDR3 region has 15 residues. CDR3 amino acids: CASSPGQGLYNEQFF. CDR3 nucleotide sequence: TGTGCCAGCAGCCCGGGACAGGGTCTGTACAATGAGCAGTTCTTC.

The chain links TRBV7-9 to TRBJ2-3, with 7 bases aligning to TRBD2. Unmatched junction bases numbered 11, after V lost 5 bases and J lost 0 bases. From germline, CDR1 is SEHNR and CDR2 FQNEAQ (reference sequence). The CDR3 runs to 17 residues. The CDR3 DNA is TGTGCCAGCAGCCTGCGGACTAGTGAGATTAGCACAGATACGCAGTATTTT. Amino acid sequence: CASSLRTSEISTDTQYF.

This clone was detected once. The V call is TRBV7-2, the J call TRBJ2-1, with TRBD1 identical over 7 bases. Germline V CDR1 and CDR2: SGHTA, FQGNSA. V lost 1 base to trimming and J lost 5 bases; unmatched junction nucleotides: 2. CDR3 length: 14 amino acids. This chain's CDR3 is CASSLGGGNNEQFF. CDR3 coding DNA: TGTGCCAGCAGCTTAGGAGGGGGCAACAATGAGCAGTTCTTC.

The chain joins TRBV18 to TRBJ2-7, with 11 bases fitting TRBD1. The CDR3 spans 15 residues. Looked up from germline, CDR1 is KGHSH and CDR2 is LQKENI. The V gene end was trimmed by 4 bases and the J gene end by 1 base; junction bases not matched to a gene: 3. The CDR3 region is CASSLGTGGSYEQYF. The CDR3 DNA reads TGTGCCAGCTCACTTGGGACAGGGGGATCCTACGAGCAGTACTTC.

As for this clone: In the same sample, other DNA sequences code for this CDR3. The rearrangement joins TRBV9 to TRBJ2-5, with 12 bases fitting TRBD2. In germline, CDR1 is SGDLS, CDR2 YYNGEE. After removal of 0 bases from V and 2 bases from J, the junction contained 2 bases not matched to a gene. This CDR3 region has 16 residues. This CDR3 is CASSVGTSGIQETQYF. DNA of the CDR3: TGTGCCAGCAGCGTAGGGACTAGCGGGATACAAGAGACCCAGTACTTC.

In nucleotides, the CDR3 is TGTGCCAGCAGTGAATGGATCGGGACAGGGACGTACTATGGCTACACCTTC. Translation gives CASSEWIGTGTYYGYTF. V and J are TRBV6-1 and TRBJ1-2; 9 nucleotides agree with TRBD1. Germline V CDR1 and CDR2: MNHNS, SASEGT. The length of the CDR3 is 17 residues. Trimming removed 2 bases from V and 3 bases from J; junction bases left unmatched: 10.

This chain connects TRBV18 to TRBJ2-7; 9 nucleotides match TRBD1. V shed 3 bases and J 2 bases; nucleotides not matched to a gene: 11. The CDR3 runs 17 residues. Germline CDR1 is KGHSH and CDR2 is LQKENI. Here the CDR3 reads CASSPGPPGTGTYEQYF. CDR3 sequence (DNA): TGTGCCAGCTCACCCGGCCCCCCCGGGACAGGGACCTACGAGCAGTACTTC.

The J gene is TRBJ2-7, the V gene TRBV5-1, with 7 nucleotides matching TRBD2. In germline, CDR1 is SGHRS, CDR2 YFSETQ. The CDR3 is 14 residues long. Trimming cost V 0 bases and J 5 bases; bases outside gene matches: 5. The CDR3, as DNA: TGCGCCAGCAGCTTGGGCGGGAGTAAGAACGAGCAGTACTTC. It is translated as CASSLGGSKNEQYF.

In this sample, this clone turned up a few times. The chain links TRBV9 to TRBJ2-1, with 9 bases matching TRBD2. CDR1 is SGDLS, CDR2 YYNGEE, per germline. V lost 3 bases to trimming and J lost 6 bases; unmatched junction nucleotides: 4. This CDR3 is built from 14 residues. The CDR3 spells CASSASSGSNEQFF. As DNA, the CDR3 is TGTGCCAGCAGCGCGAGTAGCGGGAGCAATGAGCAGTTCTTC.

This clone was seen just once. The CDR3 DNA reads as TGTGCCAGCAGCGGACAGGGGGTAGCTAATGAAAAACTGTTTTTT. Its protein is CASSGQGVANEKLFF. This chain links TRBV2 with TRBJ1-4; 10 bases line up with TRBD1. CDR3 length: 15 amino acids. Germline values: CDR1 SNHLY, CDR2 FYNNEI. Germline trimming cut 6 bases from V and 3 bases from J; bases unmatched to any gene: 4. Full variable domain (missing parts from reference TRBV2 and TRBJ1-4): EPEVTQTPSHQVTQMGQEVILRCVPISNHLYFYWYRQILGQKVEFLVSFYNNEISEKSEIFDDQFSVERPDGSNFTLKIRSTKLEDSAMYFCASSGQGVANEKLFFGSGTQLSVL.

The chain has TRBV7-2 and TRBJ2-1; the match to TRBD1 covers 9 bases. Looked up from germline, CDR1 is SGHTA and CDR2 is FQGNSA. The CDR3 loop spans 15 amino acids. The trim removed 5 bases at V and 12 bases at J, leaving 14 bases unmatched. The CDR3 reads CASSPRDREVKGQFF. The CDR3 DNA is TGTGCCAGCAGCCCCCGGGACAGGGAAGTTAAGGGGCAGTTCTTC.

This rearrangement joins TRBV6-5 to TRBJ1-4, with D hard to call. V lost 4 bases to trimming and J lost 3 bases, with 9 bases between them. This CDR3 is 14 amino acids long. Germline loops: CDR1 MNHEY, CDR2 SVGAGI. The CDR3 region has the DNA TGTGCCAGCAGTTCGCAGGTCGCTAATGAAAAACTGTTTTTT. It translates to CASSSQVANEKLFF.

The chain has TRBV13 and TRBJ2-7; D not certain. The V gene's germline CDR1 is PRHDT and CDR2 FYEKMQ (reference sequence). CDR3 length: 14 residues. V lost 6 bases to trimming and J lost 1 base, with 13 bases between them. The CDR3 is CASSYSYGSYEQYF. For the CDR3, the DNA is TGTGCCAGCAGTTACAGTTACGGATCCTACGAGCAGTACTTC.